Each of the 12 T cell receptor beta chains below was sequenced from the same sample in a study of T cells in Graves' hyperthyroidism and ophthalmopathy. Amplification of TCR beta CDR3 regions used RNA as the template. HTBI primers drove first-round RT-PCR of the TCR CDR3. Each CDR3 protein gets one entry after TCRdb re-called the multiplex PCR reads with MiXCR. The top ten clones hold approximately 8.7% of a sample with about 840,000 distinct CDR3 sequences, roughly 37% of them seen once. Sequencing was performed on blood. These receptors were taken from a man aged 18 to 30 with Graves' hyperthyroidism.

This clonotype was seen a handful of times. This rearrangement joins TRBV7-2 to TRBJ2-7, with D perhaps assigned TRBD1 or TRBD2 (5 bases each). This CDR3 contains 15 residues. Trimming left V 3 bases short and J 2 bases short, with 14 bases between. Germline-derived CDR1 and CDR2 are SGHTA and FQGNSA. CDR3 nucleotide sequence: TGTGCCAGCAGCTTCTCTTTGGGGGAGACCTACGAGCAGTACTTC. Translation: CASSFSLGETYEQYF.

The rearrangement joins TRBV28 to TRBJ2-7; 8 nucleotides line up with TRBD2. The V and J ends lost 4 bases and 1 base, in that order; junction bases with no gene match: 6. The CDR3 sequence is 15 residues long. Germline V gene sequence: CDR1 MDHEN, CDR2 SYDVKM. The CDR3 coding sequence is TGTGCCAGCAGTTCCCCTAGCGGGCGATCCTACGAGCAGTACTTC. It yields the protein CASSSPSGRSYEQYF.

This clonotype was observed at least ten times. At one boundary the junction diverges from the germline segment, which might be a read error. V and J are TRBV5-1 and TRBJ1-1; 7 nucleotides line up with TRBD1. CDR1 SGHRS and CDR2 YFSETQ come from the germline V gene. The CDR3 runs to 12 residues. The CDR3 loop is CASSRTGAEAFF. CDR3 nucleotides: TGTGCCAGCAGCCGTACAGGGGCTGAAGCTTTCTTT. Supplemented by reference TRBV5-1 and TRBJ1-1, the full variable domain reads KAGVTQTPRYLIKTRGQQVTLSCSPISGHRSVSWYQQTPGQGLQFLFEYFSETQRNKGNFPGRFSGRQFSNSRSEMNVSTLELGDSALYLCASSRTGAEAFFGQGTRLTVV.

This clonotype was seen at least ten times. The rearrangement links TRBV20-1 to TRBJ1-2, with a possible D match to TRBD1 (5 bases). The CDR3 extends over 14 amino acids. Trimming removed 4 bases at V and 6 bases at J, with 18 bases between. Germline V CDR1 and CDR2: DFQATT, SNEGSKA (reference sequence). The CDR3: CSATPQGAENGYTF. The CDR3 bases are TGCAGTGCTACCCCGCAAGGGGCGGAGAATGGCTACACCTTC.

This chain uses TRBV20-1 with TRBJ2-7, with 7 bases lining up with TRBD1. The V gene's germline CDR1 is DFQATT and CDR2 SNEGSKA (reference sequence). Trimming took 3 bases from V and 1 from J; bases not matched to a gene: 9. The CDR3 spans 15 residues. In DNA, the CDR3 is TGCAGTGCTAGGGCTCGACAGGGAGAATCCTACGAGCAGTACTTC. As protein: CSARARQGESYEQYF.

The J gene is TRBJ1-1, the V gene TRBV19; D is perhaps TRBD1 (6 bases). The CDR3 is made up of 13 amino acids. V lost 5 bases and J 5 bases, leaving 12 bases between the germline ends. Germline V gene lookup returns CDR1 LNHDA and CDR2 SQIVND (reference sequence). Here the CDR3 reads CASSVWGRTEAFF. CDR3 DNA: TGTGCCAGTAGTGTGTGGGGGCGGACTGAAGCTTTCTTT.

This clonotype has more than one count but fewer than ten. The genes are TRBV5-8 and TRBJ1-1; 7 bases align to TRBD1. V shed 5 bases and J 6 bases; nucleotides not matched to a gene: 7. The V gene's germline CDR1 is SGHTS and CDR2 YDEGEE. CDR3 length: 13 amino acids. For the CDR3, the DNA is TGTGCCAGCAGGTACCAGGGGGGCGCTGAAGCTTTCTTT. The encoded protein is CASRYQGGAEAFF.

The chain has TRBV4-1 and TRBJ2-7; D gene uncertain. Trimming removed 4 bases from V and 5 bases from J, with 12 bases in between. CDR3 length equals 13 residues. The germline CDR1 and CDR2 sequences are MGHRA and YSYEKL. The CDR3 spells CASSPLFMNEQYF. CDR3 sequence (DNA): TGCGCCAGCAGCCCCCTATTCATGAACGAGCAGTACTTC.

The CDR3 nucleotides are TGTGCCAGACCCTCGGACGACAGGGACGGCTACACCTTC. Its protein is CARPSDDRDGYTF. The V and J genes are TRBV2 and TRBJ1-2, with TRBD1 matching over 7 bases. J lost 8 bases, V lost 9 bases, and 12 bases had no gene match. CDR1 and CDR2 from the germline V gene are SNHLY and FYNNEI. CDR3 length: 13 residues.

The chain links TRBV2 to TRBJ1-5, with unresolved D. Trimming pared 4 bases from V and 8 bases from J, leaving 12 bases between. CDR1 is SNHLY, CDR2 FYNNEI, per germline. This CDR3 contains 13 residues. The CDR3 coding sequence is TGTGCCAGCAGTGTAGGGCCTGTGGAGCCCCAGCATTTT. Protein product: CASSVGPVEPQHF.

This clonotype was seen only once. The rearrangement links TRBV10-3 to TRBJ2-7; 12 bases fit TRBD1. Losses at the gene ends were 2 bases for V and 6 bases for J; bases not matched to a gene: 5. Germline V gives CDR1 ENHRY, CDR2 SYGVKD. This CDR3 contains 15 residues. This CDR3 is CAISEIGTGGFEQYF. The DNA for the CDR3 is TGTGCCATCAGTGAGATAGGGACAGGGGGCTTCGAGCAGTACTTC.

The rearrangement uses TRBV2 and TRBJ2-7; TRBD1 is a possible D gene (6 bases). CDR3 length: 11 amino acids. V lost 10 bases and J lost 4, with 11 bases in between. Germline V gene lookup returns CDR1 SNHLY and CDR2 FYNNEI. The CDR3 DNA reads as TGTGCCATCAGGGGCGAATACGAGCAGTACTTC. Amino acids: CAIRGEYEQYF.